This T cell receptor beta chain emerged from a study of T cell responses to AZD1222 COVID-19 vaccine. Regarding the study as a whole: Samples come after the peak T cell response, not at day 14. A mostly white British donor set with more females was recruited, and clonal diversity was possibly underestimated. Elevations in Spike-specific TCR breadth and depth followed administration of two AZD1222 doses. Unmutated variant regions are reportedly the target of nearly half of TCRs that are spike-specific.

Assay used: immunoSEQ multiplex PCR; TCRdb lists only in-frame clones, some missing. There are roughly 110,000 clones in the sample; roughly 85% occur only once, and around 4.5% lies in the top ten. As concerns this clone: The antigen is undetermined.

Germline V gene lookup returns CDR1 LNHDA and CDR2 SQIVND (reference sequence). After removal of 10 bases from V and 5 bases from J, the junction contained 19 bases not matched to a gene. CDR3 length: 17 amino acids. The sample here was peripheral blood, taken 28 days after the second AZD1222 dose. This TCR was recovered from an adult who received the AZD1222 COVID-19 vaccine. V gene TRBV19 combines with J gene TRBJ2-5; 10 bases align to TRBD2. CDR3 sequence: CATANPQRGGLKETQYF. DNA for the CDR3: TGTGCCACCGCCAACCCTCAGCGGGGGGGCCTGAAGGAGACCCAGTACTTC.